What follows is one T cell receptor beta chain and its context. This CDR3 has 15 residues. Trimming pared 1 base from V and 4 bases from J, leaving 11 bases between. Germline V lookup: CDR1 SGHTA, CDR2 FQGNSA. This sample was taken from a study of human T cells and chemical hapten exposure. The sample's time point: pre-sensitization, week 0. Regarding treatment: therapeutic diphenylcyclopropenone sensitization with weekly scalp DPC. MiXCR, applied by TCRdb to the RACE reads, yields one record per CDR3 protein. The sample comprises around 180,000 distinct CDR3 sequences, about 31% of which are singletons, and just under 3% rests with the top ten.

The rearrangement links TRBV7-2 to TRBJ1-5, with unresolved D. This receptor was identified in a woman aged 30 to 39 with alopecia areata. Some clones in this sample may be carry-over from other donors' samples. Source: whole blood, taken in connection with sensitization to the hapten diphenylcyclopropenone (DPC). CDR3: CASSLDRTGNQPQHF. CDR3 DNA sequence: TGTGCCAGCAGCTTAGACCGGACGGGGAATCAGCCCCAGCATTTT.